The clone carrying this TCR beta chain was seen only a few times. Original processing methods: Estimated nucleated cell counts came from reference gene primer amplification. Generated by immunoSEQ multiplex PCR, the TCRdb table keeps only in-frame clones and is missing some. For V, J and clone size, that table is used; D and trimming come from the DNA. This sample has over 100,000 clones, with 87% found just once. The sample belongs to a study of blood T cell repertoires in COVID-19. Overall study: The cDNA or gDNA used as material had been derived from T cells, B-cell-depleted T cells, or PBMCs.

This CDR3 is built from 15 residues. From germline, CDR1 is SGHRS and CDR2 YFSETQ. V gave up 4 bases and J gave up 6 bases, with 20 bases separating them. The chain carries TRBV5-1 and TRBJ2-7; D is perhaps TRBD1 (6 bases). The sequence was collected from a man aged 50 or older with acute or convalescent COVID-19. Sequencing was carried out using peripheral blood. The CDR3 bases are TGCGCCAGCAGCGTAAACCGGGACACCGCTATCGAGCAGTACTTC. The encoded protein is CASSVNRDTAIEQYF.